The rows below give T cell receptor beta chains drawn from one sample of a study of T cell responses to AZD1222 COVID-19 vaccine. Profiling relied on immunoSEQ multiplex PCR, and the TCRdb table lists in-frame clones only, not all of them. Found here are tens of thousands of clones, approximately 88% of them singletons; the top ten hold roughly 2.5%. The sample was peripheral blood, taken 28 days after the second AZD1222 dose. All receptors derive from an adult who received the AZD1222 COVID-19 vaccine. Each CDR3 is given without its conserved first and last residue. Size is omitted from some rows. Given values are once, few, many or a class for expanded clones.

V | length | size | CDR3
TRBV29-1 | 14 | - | SVGDGGGGRSYEQY
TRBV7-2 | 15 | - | ASSDASGGAATGELF
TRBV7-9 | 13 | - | ASSLEAGVTDTQY
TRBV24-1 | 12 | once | ATSPPGSNYGYT
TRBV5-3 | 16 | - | ARSLSGTSGGDTGELF
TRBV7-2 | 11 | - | ASSLGGYGEQY
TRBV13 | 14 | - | ASSLRLSGGPNEQF
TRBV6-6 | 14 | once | ASSPPLAGGERTQY
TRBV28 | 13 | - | ASSLTQGDSYEQY
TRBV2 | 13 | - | ASRGTGGRYYEQY
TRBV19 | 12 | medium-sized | ASSPGARGYEQY
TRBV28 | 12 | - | ASCGGTVTDTQY
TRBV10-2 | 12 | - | ASRASGDYNEQF
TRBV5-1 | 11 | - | ASSPARAGEAF
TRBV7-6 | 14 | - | ASSSVGGAHPNEQF
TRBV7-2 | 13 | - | ASSLYMARGYGYT
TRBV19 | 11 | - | ASKQGAGDTQY
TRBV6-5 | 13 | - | ASSHDRGTREKLF
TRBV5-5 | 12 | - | ASSFEQVNTEAF
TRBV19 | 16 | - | ASSINGVGRGVTGELF
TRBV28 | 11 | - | ASRYGMNTEAF
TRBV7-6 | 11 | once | ASRWGGNQPQH
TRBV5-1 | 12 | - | ASSLAQGRQTQY
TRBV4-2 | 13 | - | ASSQAKGESAGYT
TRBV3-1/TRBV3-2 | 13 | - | ASSPEAGYTDTQY
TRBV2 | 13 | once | ASSRTGNPLGGYT
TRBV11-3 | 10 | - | ASNLGTGELF
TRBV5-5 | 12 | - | ASLRDSTDNEQF
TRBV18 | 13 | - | ASSPGWQGGYGYT
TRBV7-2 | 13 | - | ASSLLAGGTGELF
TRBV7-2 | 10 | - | ASRPGQSPSV
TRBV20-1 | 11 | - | SASPQGTAEAF
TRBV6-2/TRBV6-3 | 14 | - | ASSYSSGTVAYEQY
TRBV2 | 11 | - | ASLGQYTGELF
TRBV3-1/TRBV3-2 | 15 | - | ASSQDPAGGLRDTQY
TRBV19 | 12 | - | ASTQTGATGELF
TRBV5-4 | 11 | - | ASSSTGEGTQY
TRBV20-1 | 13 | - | SASRGYSSGNTIY
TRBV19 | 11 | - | ASRTGGGYGYT
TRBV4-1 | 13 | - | ASSHPDRDTTEAF
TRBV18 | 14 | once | ASSPGVGGINTEAF
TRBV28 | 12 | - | ARRRGNMGGGYT
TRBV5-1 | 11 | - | ASSQEFGYGYT
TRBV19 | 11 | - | ASSRGRFETQY
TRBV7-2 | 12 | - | ASSKARVDTEAF
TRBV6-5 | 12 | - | ASTSGSYQETQY
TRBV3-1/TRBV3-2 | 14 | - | ASSQLGLTNTGELF
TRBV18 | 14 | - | ASSPPSRTGTSGYT
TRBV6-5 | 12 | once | ASTPGQGNSPLH
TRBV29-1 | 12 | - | SARTGSNTGELF
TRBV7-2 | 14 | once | ASSLESRGDPYGYT
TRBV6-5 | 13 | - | ASSPRGATGNTIY
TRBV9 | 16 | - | ASSVDPSYSSGANVLT
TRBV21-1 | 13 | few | ASRTWGMTSYEQY
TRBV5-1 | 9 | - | ASRQRDTQY